Below are 18 T cell receptor beta chains sequenced from a single sample in a study of cytomegalovirus exposure and HLA in healthy donors. Primers included in the PCR were 60 Vbeta and 13 Jbeta primers. The data were produced by immunoSEQ multiplex PCR, yet TCRdb's version contains in-frame clones alone and is incomplete. The data contain over 120,000 clones, over 65% of them seen just once; the ten biggest clones take up around 2.9%. The sequenced sample was PBMCs. All receptors derive from a female donor in good health and CMV-seronegative.

Of note for this clone: At one end the junction does not follow the germline gene, possibly because of a read error. The rearrangement links TRBV5-5 to TRBJ1-1, with 10 bases matching TRBD1. The CDR3 sequence is 14 residues long. In germline, CDR1 is SGHKS, CDR2 YYEKEE (reference sequence). The CDR3 DNA follows: TGCGCCAGCAGCCAAGTATACGGACAGGGGGGAGCTTTCTTT. Translating gives CASSQVYGQGGAFF. The full variable domain, with the rest looked up from reference TRBV5-5 and TRBJ1-1, is DAGVTQSPTHLIKTRGQQVTLRCSPISGHKSVSWYQQVLGQGPQFIFQYYEKEERGRGNFPDRFSARQFPNYSSELNVNALLLGDSALYLCASSQVYGQGGAFFGQGTRLTVV.

In its sample, this clone was seen once. This chain joins TRBV19 and TRBJ1-2, with D possibly being TRBD1 (6 bases). With 7 bases removed from V and 3 bases from J, the gap between germline ends came to 15 bases. CDR1 and CDR2 (germline): LNHDA, SQIVND (reference sequence). The CDR3 runs to 14 residues. CDR3 amino acids: CASKDRDSYYGYTF. The CDR3 coding sequence is TGTGCCAGTAAGGACAGAGACTCTTACTATGGCTACACCTTC.

V is TRBV19 and J is TRBJ2-2; D unresolved. V was trimmed by 6 bases and J by 5 bases, leaving 16 bases between them. The CDR3 is 15 residues long. Germline CDR1 reads LNHDA; CDR2 reads SQIVND (reference sequence). CDR3 sequence: CASSRDPIGTGELFF. The CDR3 DNA is TGTGCCAGTAGCCGTGACCCAATCGGGACCGGGGAGCTGTTTTTT.

This clone was detected only once. J is TRBJ2-5 and V is TRBV5-1, with D possibly TRBD1 on 5 matching bases. V was shortened by 0 bases and J by 5 bases, with 11 bases between the two germline ends. Germline V gene data show CDR1 as SGHRS and CDR2 as YFSETQ. The CDR3 covers 14 residues. CDR3 amino acids: CASSLEGSMETQYF. The CDR3 region has the DNA TGCGCCAGCAGCTTGGAGGGGTCAATGGAGACCCAGTACTTC.

V usage is TRBV27 and J usage is TRBJ1-5, with D possibly TRBD1 on 6 matching bases. The CDR3 has 15 amino acids. Germline CDR1 MNHEY, CDR2 SMNVEV (reference sequence). V dropped 5 bases and J dropped 4 bases, with 15 bases sitting between them. This chain's CDR3 is CASSQTQGGNQPQHF. For the CDR3, the DNA is TGTGCCAGCAGTCAAACACAGGGTGGAAATCAGCCCCAGCATTTT.

V gene TRBV20-1 combines with J gene TRBJ1-1; the D gene is possibly TRBD1 (6 bases). The CDR3 is made up of 10 amino acids. V lost 4 bases and J lost 9, with 9 bases in between. Germline loops: CDR1 DFQATT, CDR2 SNEGSKA (reference sequence). CDR3 bases: TGCAGTGCTACAACAGGGAAAGCTTTCTTT. Amino acid sequence: CSATTGKAFF.

The chain is built from TRBV11-3 and TRBJ2-7; 8 nucleotides match TRBD1. CDR1 SGHNT and CDR2 YENEEA come from the germline V gene. V lost 3 bases, J lost 5 bases, and 9 bases stayed unmatched. The CDR3 is 15 amino acids. The CDR3 here is CASSFGQGPLDEQYF. The CDR3 DNA follows: TGTGCCAGCAGCTTTGGACAGGGCCCTCTGGACGAGCAGTACTTC. Filled out from reference TRBV11-3 and TRBJ2-7, the complete variable domain reads EAGVVQSPRYKIIEKKQPVAFWCNPISGHNTLYWYLQNLGQGPELLIRYENEEAVDDSQLPKDRFSAERLKGVDSTLKIQPAELGDSAVYLCASSFGQGPLDEQYFGPGTRLTVT.

This clone was counted only a few times. V is TRBV5-6 and J is TRBJ2-7; 7 positions agree with TRBD1. The CDR3 consists of 15 residues. Losses at the gene ends were 0 bases for V and 0 bases for J; bases not matched to a gene: 3. Germline CDR1 is SGHDT and CDR2 is YYEEEE. As DNA, the CDR3 is TGTGCCAGCAGCTTGGTAGGGGGCTCCTCCTACGAGCAGTACTTC. As protein: CASSLVGGSSYEQYF.

V and J are TRBV28 and TRBJ1-2, with D possibly TRBD1 on 5 matching bases. Per the germline V gene, CDR1 is MDHEN and CDR2 is SYDVKM. The CDR3 is 13 residues long. The ends were cut back, 6 bases at V and 3 bases at J, with 11 bases in the middle. The CDR3 DNA sequence: TGTGCCAGCAGACTTACAGGATACTATGGCTACACCTTC. Translating it yields CASRLTGYYGYTF.

CDR3: CASSPRGRHYSGNTIYF. DNA of the CDR3: TGTGCCAGTAGCCCAAGGGGCCGCCACTACTCTGGAAACACCATATATTTT. The rearrangement links TRBV19 to TRBJ1-3, with D tentatively TRBD1 (5 bases). The germline V gene encodes CDR1 LNHDA and CDR2 SQIVND (reference sequence). This CDR3 is 17 amino acids long. The V and J ends lost 6 bases and 0 bases respectively, with 18 bases between them. Combining the CDR3 with reference TRBV19 and TRBJ1-3 gives the whole variable domain DGGITQSPKYLFRKEGQNVTLSCEQNLNHDAMYWYRQDPGQGLRLIYYSQIVNDFQKGDIAEGYSVSREKKESFPLTVTSAQKNPTAFYLCASSPRGRHYSGNTIYFGEGSWLTVV.

This clone has a single count. This chain links TRBV6-4 with TRBJ1-1; D is perhaps TRBD1 (5 bases). This CDR3 region has 15 residues. Germline loops: CDR1 MRHNA, CDR2 SNTAGT. Trimming took off 0 bases at V and 4 bases at J, with 12 bases between the two ends. CDR3 sequence (DNA): TGTGCCAGCAGTGACTCGGCAGGGAGGAGCACTGAAGCTTTCTTT. Translation: CASSDSAGRSTEAFF.

The chain carries TRBV11-2 and TRBJ2-7; D remains ambiguous. Trimming pared 3 bases from V and 2 bases from J, leaving 11 bases between. In germline, CDR1 is SGHAT, CDR2 FQNNGV. The length of the CDR3 is 14 residues. CDR3 sequence: CASSFQRRTYEQYF. In DNA form, the CDR3 reads TGTGCCAGCAGCTTCCAAAGGCGGACCTACGAGCAGTACTTC.

This rearrangement joins TRBV9 to TRBJ2-1, with 10 bases lining up with TRBD2. This CDR3 has 16 residues. The trim removed 5 bases at V and 3 bases at J, leaving 8 bases unmatched. CDR1 is SGDLS and CDR2 is YYNGEE in the germline V gene. CDR3 residues: CASSDRLAGGYNEQFF. CDR3 nucleotide sequence: TGTGCCAGCAGTGATAGACTAGCGGGCGGCTACAATGAGCAGTTCTTC.

The V and J genes are TRBV14 and TRBJ2-7; D perhaps matches TRBD1 (6 bases). Germline values: CDR1 SGHDN, CDR2 FVKESK. The V gene lost 5 bases and the J gene lost 5 bases, with 22 bases spanning the gap. The CDR3 loop spans 16 amino acids. The DNA of the CDR3 is TGTGCCAGCAGCAAGGGGGAGTATGGCTGGACGAACGAGCAGTACTTC. As protein: CASSKGEYGWTNEQYF.

This chain's CDR3 is CASRLMTAPNTGELFF. As DNA, the CDR3 is TGTGCCAGTAGGCTGATGACAGCACCTAACACCGGGGAGCTGTTTTTT. The rearrangement joins TRBV19 to TRBJ2-2, with D tentatively TRBD1 (5 bases). Germline loops: CDR1 LNHDA, CDR2 SQIVND (reference sequence). Between the trimmed V and J ends, which lost 6 bases and 2 bases, there was a span of 16 bases. This CDR3 spans 16 amino acids.

The chain joins TRBV7-8 to TRBJ1-1; 12 nucleotides line up with TRBD1. The J segment lost 5 bases and the V segment lost 5 bases, leaving 6 bases of the junction unmatched. CDR3 size: 15 residues. CDR1 and CDR2 from the germline V gene are SGHVS and FQNEAQ. The CDR3, as DNA: TGTGCCAGCAGCCACGGGACAGGGGGCAGGACTGAAGCTTTCTTT. This codes for CASSHGTGGRTEAFF.

This clone has just a few counts. V is TRBV6-1 and J is TRBJ1-1; TRBD1 might be the D (6 bases). Germline V CDR1 and CDR2: MNHNS, SASEGT. Trimming took 7 bases from V and 4 from J, leaving 19 bases between them. The CDR3 sequence is 15 residues long. The CDR3 here is CASTIQGMGGTEAFF. The CDR3 nucleotides read TGTGCCAGCACTATACAGGGCATGGGCGGCACTGAAGCTTTCTTT.

The sample holds one count of this clone. In DNA, the CDR3 is TGTGCCAGCACCCGACCAGGGCAGCCCCAGCATTTT. This sequence encodes CASTRPGQPQHF. The chain is built from TRBV2 and TRBJ1-5, with D possibly TRBD1 on 5 matching bases. V gave up 7 bases and J gave up 7 bases, with 11 bases separating them. Germline loops: CDR1 SNHLY, CDR2 FYNNEI. The CDR3 extends over 12 amino acids.